This T cell receptor (beta chain) came from a study of cytomegalovirus exposure and HLA in healthy donors. A note on this clone: Its target is unknown.

J gave up 5 bases and V 6 bases, and 5 bases lay outside the gene matches. This CDR3 has 15 residues. Germline values: CDR1 MDHEN, CDR2 SYDVKM. General study findings and limits: CMV antigen specificity was confirmed in vitro for three CMV-associated chains. The investigators catalogued 150 or so TCR beta chains as cytomegalovirus-associated. Cytomegalovirus status was reportedly diagnosed by the classifier with high sensitivity and specificity.

It was with 60 Vbeta and 13 Jbeta primers that the PCR ran. Profiled with immunoSEQ multiplex PCR; TCRdb holds only in-frame clones, not every one. The sample includes tens of thousands of clones, nearly 70% seen only once; the top ten take 5% to 8%. The chain uses TRBV28 and TRBJ1-6, with 9 bases lining up with TRBD1. Sequencing was performed on PBMCs. This clonotype originated in a man aged 25 to 40 in good health and CMV-seronegative. CDR3 protein: CASRGGTGNNSPLHF. Written as DNA, the CDR3 is TGTGCCAGCAGGGGGGGGACAGGGAATAATTCACCCCTCCACTTT.